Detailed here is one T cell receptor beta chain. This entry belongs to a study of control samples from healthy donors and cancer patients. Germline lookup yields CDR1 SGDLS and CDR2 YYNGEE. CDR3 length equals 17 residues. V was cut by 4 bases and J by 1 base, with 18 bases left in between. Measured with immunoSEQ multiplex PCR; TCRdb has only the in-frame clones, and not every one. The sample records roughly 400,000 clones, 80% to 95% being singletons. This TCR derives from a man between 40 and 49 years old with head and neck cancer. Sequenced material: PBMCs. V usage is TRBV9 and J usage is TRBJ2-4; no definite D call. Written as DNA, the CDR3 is TGTGCCAGCAGCTTGGGCAGACAATTGGGGGCCAAAAACATTCAGTACTTC. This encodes CASSLGRQLGAKNIQYF.